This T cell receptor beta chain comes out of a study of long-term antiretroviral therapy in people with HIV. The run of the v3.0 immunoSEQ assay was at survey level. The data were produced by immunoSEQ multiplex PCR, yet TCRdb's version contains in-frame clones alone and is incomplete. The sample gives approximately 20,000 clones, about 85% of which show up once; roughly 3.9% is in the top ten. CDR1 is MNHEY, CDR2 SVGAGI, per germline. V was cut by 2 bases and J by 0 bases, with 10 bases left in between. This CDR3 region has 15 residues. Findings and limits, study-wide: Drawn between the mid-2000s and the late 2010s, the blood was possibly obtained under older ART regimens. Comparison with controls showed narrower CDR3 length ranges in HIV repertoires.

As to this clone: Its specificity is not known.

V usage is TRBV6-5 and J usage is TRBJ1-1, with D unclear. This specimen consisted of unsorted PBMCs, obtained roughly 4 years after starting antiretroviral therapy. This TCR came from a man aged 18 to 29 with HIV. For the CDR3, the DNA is TGTGCCAGCAGTTACGGGCCGACCTTGAACACTGAAGCTTTCTTT. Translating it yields CASSYGPTLNTEAFF.